Below, 20 T cell receptor beta chains from the same sample are listed, as sequenced in a study of cytotoxic CD8 clonotypes in ibrutinib-treated CLL. TCRdb's table, derived via immunoSEQ multiplex PCR, lists solely in-frame clones and lacks some. The table has roughly 47,000 clones, approximately 50% seen once; the top ten hold about 33%. The sample was PBMCs, taken after 12 months of ibrutinib treatment. The receptors here all came from a human donor with chronic lymphocytic leukemia.

This chain links TRBV19 with TRBJ1-2; 8 nucleotides agree with TRBD1. The CDR3 is made up of 13 amino acids. J gave up 7 bases and V 5 bases, and 6 bases lay outside the gene matches. The germline V gene encodes CDR1 LNHDA and CDR2 SQIVND (reference sequence). The CDR3 reads CASSFGTGTGYTF. The CDR3 bases are TGTGCCAGTAGTTTCGGGACAGGAACTGGCTACACCTTC. Drawing the rest from reference TRBV19 and TRBJ1-2, the complete variable domain is DGGITQSPKYLFRKEGQNVTLSCEQNLNHDAMYWYRQDPGQGLRLIYYSQIVNDFQKGDIAEGYSVSREKKESFPLTVTSAQKNPTAFYLCASSFGTGTGYTFGSGTRLTVV.

The chain recombines TRBV5-1 with TRBJ2-7; 14 nucleotides line up with TRBD2. V lost 4 bases and J lost 4; bases outside the gene matches: 4. CDR3 length equals 15 residues. Germline lookup yields CDR1 SGHRS and CDR2 YFSETQ. The CDR3 reads CASSGTSGSVYEQYF. The CDR3 DNA sequence: TGCGCCAGCAGCGGGACTAGCGGGAGTGTTTACGAGCAGTACTTC.

The rearrangement joins TRBV19 to TRBJ2-7, with 7 bases aligning to TRBD2. CDR3 length: 15 residues. The junction had 9 bases not matched to a gene; V was cut back by 2 bases and J by 5 bases. CDR1 is LNHDA, CDR2 SQIVND, per germline (reference sequence). The CDR3 region has the DNA TGTGCCAGTAGTATAACCCCACTAGCGACCAACGAGCAGTACTTC. Protein product: CASSITPLATNEQYF.

The chain has TRBV28 and TRBJ1-3; 8 bases agree with TRBD1. Germline V lookup: CDR1 MDHEN, CDR2 SYDVKM. The CDR3 has 17 amino acids. V lost 4 bases, J lost 0 bases, and 8 bases stayed unmatched. CDR3 in DNA: TGTGCCAGCAGTTCGCCCTGGACAGGGCGCTCTGGAAACACCATATATTTT. Its protein product is CASSSPWTGRSGNTIYF.

The V and J genes are TRBV13 and TRBJ2-2; the match to TRBD1 covers 11 bases. Per the germline V gene, CDR1 is PRHDT and CDR2 is FYEKMQ (reference sequence). The CDR3 has 16 amino acids. Germline trimming cut 6 bases from V and 5 bases from J; bases unmatched to any gene: 8. Here the CDR3 DNA reads TGTGCCAGCAGTACCAGGACAGGGGGCTGGACCGGGGAGCTGTTTTTT. It encodes CASSTRTGGWTGELFF. The entire variable domain, with the rest obtained from reference TRBV13 and TRBJ2-2, is as follows: AAGVIQSPRHLIKEKRETATLKCYPIPRHDTVYWYQQGPGQDPQFLISFYEKMQSDKGSIPDRFSAQQFSDYHSELNMSSLELGDSALYFCASSTRTGGWTGELFFGEGSRLTVL.

This chain connects TRBV9 to TRBJ2-2; possible D gene TRBD2, 5 bases. CDR1 and CDR2 (germline): SGDLS, YYNGEE. This CDR3 is built from 16 residues. Trimming took off 5 bases at V and 3 bases at J, with 17 bases between the two ends. In DNA form, the CDR3 reads TGTGCCAGCAGGGTGGGAGCGGCACGGGACACCGGGGAGCTGTTTTTT. This sequence encodes CASRVGAARDTGELFF.

The chain combines TRBV5-1 with TRBJ1-5, with D unresolved. The germline CDR1 and CDR2 sequences are SGHRS and YFSETQ. The ends were cut back, 1 base at V and 1 base at J, with 3 bases in the middle. The CDR3 contains 13 residues. This chain's CDR3 is CASSLNSNQPQHF. Here the CDR3 DNA reads TGCGCCAGCAGCTTGAACAGCAATCAGCCCCAGCATTTT.

This rearrangement joins TRBV19 to TRBJ2-7; D not certain. Germline CDR1 is LNHDA and CDR2 is SQIVND (reference sequence). CDR3 length: 14 amino acids. V was trimmed by 6 bases and J by 0 bases, leaving 12 bases between them. This CDR3 reads CASSVAPSSYEQYF. CDR3 DNA: TGTGCCAGTAGCGTGGCGCCGAGCTCCTACGAGCAGTACTTC. Together with reference TRBV19 and TRBJ2-7, the CDR3 gives the full variable domain: DGGITQSPKYLFRKEGQNVTLSCEQNLNHDAMYWYRQDPGQGLRLIYYSQIVNDFQKGDIAEGYSVSREKKESFPLTVTSAQKNPTAFYLCASSVAPSSYEQYFGPGTRLTVT.

This chain links TRBV21-1 with TRBJ2-1; TRBD1 is the table's D call and was not checked against the DNA. TRBV21-1 has pseudogene status. The CDR3 runs 13 residues. In DNA form, the CDR3 reads TGTGCCAGCAGCAAGACAGGGGCCAATGAGCAGTTCTTC. The encoded protein is CASSKTGANEQFF.

V usage is TRBV2 and J usage is TRBJ1-2; unclear D gene. Trimming took 6 bases from V and 4 from J, leaving 12 bases between them. This CDR3 comprises 13 residues. Germline V gene lookup returns CDR1 SNHLY and CDR2 FYNNEI. CDR3 loop: CASRQDTVYGYTF. DNA of the CDR3: TGTGCCAGCAGGCAAGACACGGTCTATGGCTACACCTTC.

This chain connects TRBV18 to TRBJ2-7; D call uncertain. The V gene's germline CDR1 is KGHSH and CDR2 LQKENI. CDR3 length: 13 amino acids. Deletions cut 3 bases from V and 6 bases from J, with 12 bases between. CDR3 in amino acids: CASSPDVRSEQYF. The CDR3 DNA sequence: TGTGCCAGCTCACCTGACGTCCGATCCGAGCAGTACTTC.

The chain carries TRBV20-1 and TRBJ1-2; D is ambiguous. V lost 6 bases and J lost 5, with 10 bases in between. This CDR3 region has 11 residues. Germline V gene data show CDR1 as DFQATT and CDR2 as SNEGSKA (reference sequence). The CDR3 DNA reads TGCAGTGCCAACCCCGATTATGGCTACACCTTC. The encoded protein is CSANPDYGYTF.

The V gene is TRBV11-2, the J gene TRBJ1-1; perhaps TRBD1 as D (6 bases). Trimming took 2 bases from V and 3 from J, leaving 7 bases between them. Germline V gene lookup returns CDR1 SGHAT and CDR2 FQNNGV. This CDR3 has 13 amino acids. As DNA, the CDR3 is TGTGCCAGCAGCTTAACAGGGCACACTGAAGCTTTCTTT. Its protein is CASSLTGHTEAFF.

The chain is built from TRBV10-3 and TRBJ1-3; TRBD1 matches 9 bases. Trimming at V came to 3 bases and at J to 2 bases, leaving 5 bases not matched to a gene. Germline-derived CDR1 and CDR2 are ENHRY and SYGVKD. This CDR3 comprises 16 residues. The CDR3 region is CAISDPGQGTGNTIYF. In nucleotides, the CDR3 is TGTGCCATCAGTGACCCGGGACAGGGAACTGGAAACACCATATATTTT.

This clone was counted a single time. The chain joins TRBV14 to TRBJ1-2, with D unresolved. Germline V gene lookup returns CDR1 SGHDN and CDR2 FVKESK. This CDR3 contains 15 residues. V gave up 0 bases and J gave up 4 bases, with 12 bases separating them. The CDR3 protein is CASSQDSKSGYGYTF. DNA of the CDR3: TGTGCCAGCAGCCAAGATAGTAAGTCGGGCTATGGCTACACCTTC.

Ten or more counts support this clone. The J gene is TRBJ2-5, the V gene TRBV2; D possibly uses TRBD1 or TRBD2 (5 bases each). Deletions cut 4 bases from V and 5 bases from J, with 11 bases between. The CDR3 contains 13 residues. Per the germline V gene, CDR1 is SNHLY and CDR2 is FYNNEI. For the CDR3, the DNA is TGTGCCAGCAGTGGGCTAGCAGGGGAGACCCAGTACTTC. Translated, it gives CASSGLAGETQYF.

Details on this clone: The same CDR3 also results from other DNA sequences found in this sample. The chain is built from TRBV7-2 and TRBJ2-1; D is unclear. CDR1 and CDR2 (germline): SGHTA, FQGNSA. Trimming cost V 4 bases and J 6 bases, with 4 bases left between them. The CDR3 loop spans 11 amino acids. CDR3 nucleotide sequence: TGTGCCAGCAGCTCTTTCAATGAGCAGTTCTTC. Translation: CASSSFNEQFF. Drawing the rest from reference TRBV7-2 and TRBJ2-1, the complete variable domain is GAGVSQSPSNKVTEKGKDVELRCDPISGHTALYWYRQSLGQGLEFLIYFQGNSAPDKSGLPSDRFSAERTGGSVSTLTIQRTQQEDSAVYLCASSSFNEQFFGPGTRLTVL.

This chain joins TRBV28 and TRBJ2-5, with 11 nucleotides matching TRBD1. Trimming at V came to 5 bases and at J to 0 bases, leaving 8 bases not matched to a gene. Germline CDR1 MDHEN, CDR2 SYDVKM. This CDR3 region has 17 residues. CDR3 region: CASSLAAGQGDQETQYF. As DNA, the CDR3 is TGTGCCAGCAGTCTTGCTGCGGGACAGGGGGACCAAGAGACCCAGTACTTC.

The chain couples TRBV27 to TRBJ2-1, with TRBD2 matching 7 bases. Unmatched junction bases numbered 12, after V lost 4 bases and J lost 9 bases. The CDR3 totals 15 residues. CDR1 and CDR2 (germline): MNHEY, SMNVEV (reference sequence). As DNA, the CDR3 is TGTGCCAGCAGTTCCCCGGTAGCGGGTGTACGTGAGCAGTTCTTC. This codes for CASSSPVAGVREQFF.

For this clone: With only one base between it and a far larger clone, this is likely a read error. The chain combines TRBV10-1 with TRBJ2-2, with 8 bases that match TRBD2. The CDR3 is made up of 14 amino acids. The junction had 6 bases not matched to a gene; V was cut back by 6 bases and J by 6 bases. Germline lookup yields CDR1 WNHNN and CDR2 SYGVQD (reference sequence). In nucleotides, the CDR3 is TGCGCCAGCAGCTTAGCGGGGCCGTCCGGGGAGCTGTTTTTT. The encoded protein is CASSLAGPSGELFF.